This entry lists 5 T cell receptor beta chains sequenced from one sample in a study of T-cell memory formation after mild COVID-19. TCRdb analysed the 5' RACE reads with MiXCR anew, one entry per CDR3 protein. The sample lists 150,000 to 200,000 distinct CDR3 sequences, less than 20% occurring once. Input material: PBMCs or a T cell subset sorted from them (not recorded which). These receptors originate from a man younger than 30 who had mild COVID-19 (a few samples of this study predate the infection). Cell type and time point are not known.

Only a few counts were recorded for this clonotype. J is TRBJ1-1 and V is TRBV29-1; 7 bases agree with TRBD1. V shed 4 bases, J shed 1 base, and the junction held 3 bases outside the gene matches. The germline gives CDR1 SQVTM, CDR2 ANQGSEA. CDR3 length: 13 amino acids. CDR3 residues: CSVAYRGNTEAFF. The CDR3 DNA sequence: TGCAGCGTTGCTTACAGGGGGAACACTGAAGCTTTCTTT.

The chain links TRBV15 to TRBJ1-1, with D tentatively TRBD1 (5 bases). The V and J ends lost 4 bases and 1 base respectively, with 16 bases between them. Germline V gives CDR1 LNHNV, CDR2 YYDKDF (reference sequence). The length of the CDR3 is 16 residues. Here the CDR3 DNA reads TGTGCCACCAGCACAAATTACAGGTCGGGGAACACTGAAGCTTTCTTT. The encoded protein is CATSTNYRSGNTEAFF.

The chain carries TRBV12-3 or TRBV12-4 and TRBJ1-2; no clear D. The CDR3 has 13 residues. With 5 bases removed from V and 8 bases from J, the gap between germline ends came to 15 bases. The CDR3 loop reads CASSPDQIRGYTF. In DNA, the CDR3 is TGTGCCAGCAGTCCCGACCAAATCAGGGGCTACACCTTC.

The CDR3 DNA reads as TGTGCCAGCAGTTTTGGACAGGGGGAGGCCGAGCAGTACTTC. This sequence encodes CASSFGQGEAEQYF. This chain connects TRBV12-3 or TRBV12-4 to TRBJ2-7; 10 nucleotides agree with TRBD1. This CDR3 has 14 residues. With V trimmed by 3 bases and J by 6 bases, 5 bases remained unmatched.

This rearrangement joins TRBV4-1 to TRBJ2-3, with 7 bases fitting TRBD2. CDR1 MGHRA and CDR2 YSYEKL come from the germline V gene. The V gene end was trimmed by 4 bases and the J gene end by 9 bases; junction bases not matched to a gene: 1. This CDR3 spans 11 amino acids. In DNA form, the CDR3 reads TGCGCCAGCAGCCCGGGACTAACGCAGTATTTT. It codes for CASSPGLTQYF.